A selection of T cell receptor beta chains follows, all from one sample in a study of tumor-infiltrating lymphocytes in oesophageal squamous cell carcinoma. TCRdb analysed the PCR reads with MiXCR anew, one entry per CDR3 protein. The data contain about 14,000 distinct CDR3 sequences, approximately 51% of them singletons. The material sequenced was blood. The receptors derive from a male donor with esophageal squamous cell carcinoma. Each CDR3 is given with its conserved first and last residue. D genes are given only for firm matches. A row's size may be missing; if present it is once, few, many or a size class.

DNA	CDR3	size	J	V	D
TGTGCCAGCAGTTTCAAAAGAGGGGACAGCTCCTATAATTCACCCCTCCACTTC	CASSFKRGDSSYNSPLHF	many	TRBJ1-6	TRBV28	TRBD1
TGTGCCAGCAGCCGACGGCACAGCACAGATACGCAGTATTTT	CASSRRHSTDTQYF	.	TRBJ2-3	TRBV7-3	.
TGTGCCAGCAGCGTACCTCCGGGGGGAGGAGATGAGCAGTTCTTC	CASSVPPGGGDEQFF	.	TRBJ2-1	TRBV9	TRBD2
TGTGCCAGCAGTCCGTATGCCGGGACAATGAACACTGAAGCTTTCTTT	CASSPYAGTMNTEAFF	.	TRBJ1-1	TRBV28	.
TGTGCCAGCACTCCTCCACCGGGACAGGGATACGAGCAGTACTTC	CASTPPPGQGYEQYF	.	TRBJ2-7	TRBV28	TRBD1
TGTGCCAGCAGTGCCGGACTATTGAACACTGAAGCTTTCTTT	CASSAGLLNTEAFF	.	TRBJ1-1	TRBV6-6	.
TGCGCCAGCAGCCAAGATTTGGGCTACGAGCAGTACTTC	CASSQDLGYEQYF	many	TRBJ2-7	TRBV4-3	.
TGTGCCAGCAGTTTACCCGGGACAGGGGATTCCTACGAGCAGTACTTC	CASSLPGTGDSYEQYF	once	TRBJ2-7	TRBV28	TRBD1
TGTGCCAGCAGTGAGGGGGACAGGGTCACTGAAGCTTTCTTT	CASSEGDRVTEAFF	medium-sized	TRBJ1-1	TRBV25-1	TRBD1
TGTGCCAGTAGTATTGACGGGAAGGGGACTGAATCTTTCTTT	CASSIDGKGTESFF	once	TRBJ1-1	TRBV19	.
TGTGCCAGCAGTTACGACCAGTATAGCAGAAATGAGCAGTTCTTC	CASSYDQYSRNEQFF	.	TRBJ2-1	TRBV6-6	.
TGTGCCACCAGTGACCCCTCGGGCTCTGGGGCCAACGTCCTGACTTTC	CATSDPSGSGANVLTF	.	TRBJ2-6	TRBV24-1	.
TGTGCCAGCTCACCACCTAGCGGGAGTTTAACAGATACGCAGTATTTT	CASSPPSGSLTDTQYF	many	TRBJ2-3	TRBV18	TRBD2
TGTGCCAGCAGCTTAGCACGGGGCAAGTATGGCTACACCTTC	CASSLARGKYGYTF	.	TRBJ1-2	TRBV7-9	.
TGTGCCACCCTAGCGGGAGTCTCCTACAATGAGCAGTTCTTC	CATLAGVSYNEQFF	.	TRBJ2-1	TRBV28	TRBD2
TGTGCCAGCAAGCTAGCGGGGGGGCATGAGCAGTTCTTC	CASKLAGGHEQFF	.	TRBJ2-1	TRBV27	TRBD2
TGTGCCAGCAGCACGGACAGGGGGAGGGAAAAACTGTTTTTT	CASSTDRGREKLFF	.	TRBJ1-4	TRBV7-1	TRBD1
TGTGCCAGCAGTTACGGGACGGGGATAGGTGGTGGCTACACCTTC	CASSYGTGIGGGYTF	.	TRBJ1-2	TRBV6-8	.
TGTGCCAGCAGCTTTACAGTTACTGAAAAACTGTTTTTT	CASSFTVTEKLFF	few	TRBJ1-4	TRBV5-6	.
TGTGCCAGCAGTTTATTGGGTAGAATACCAGAGACCCAGTACTTC	CASSLLGRIPETQYF	.	TRBJ2-5	TRBV28	.
TGTGCCAGCAGCTTAGTGGGACTGGGGAGTGGGGAGCAGTACTTC	CASSLVGLGSGEQYF	few	TRBJ2-5	TRBV7-6	.
TGTGCCAGCAGCTCACGTTTAGCGGGACTCAGCACAGATACGCAGTATTTT	CASSSRLAGLSTDTQYF	.	TRBJ2-3	TRBV7-2	TRBD2
TGTGCCAGCAGCGTATACCAACTAGCGGGGGTAGATACGCAGTATTTT	CASSVYQLAGVDTQYF	.	TRBJ2-3	TRBV9	TRBD2
TGTGCCAGCAGTTTACCTGGGGGGCTTGGGCCCGATTATAGCAATCAGCCCCAGCATTTT	CASSLPGGLGPDYSNQPQHF	.	TRBJ1-5	TRBV28	.
TGTGCCAGCAGTCACTTGGAATCACCCCTCCACTTC	CASSHLESPLHF	.	TRBJ2-4	TRBV7-4	.
TGTGCCAGCAGTGAGGACGCGGATACGCAGTATTTT	CASSEDADTQYF	.	TRBJ2-3	TRBV25-1	.
TGTGCTAGCAGCTTAGGGACTAGCGGGAGGACAGATACGCAGTATTTT	CASSLGTSGRTDTQYF	.	TRBJ2-3	TRBV7-6	TRBD2
TGTGCCAGCAGTTTTCCAAATGAGCAGTTCTTC	CASSFPNEQFF	medium-sized	TRBJ2-1	TRBV28	.
TGTGCCATTCTAGCGGGAGGGGAGGCAGATACGCAGTATTTT	CAILAGGEADTQYF	many	TRBJ2-3	TRBV10-3	TRBD2
TGTGCCAGCAGTTTAGATCTAAACTATGGCTACACCTTC	CASSLDLNYGYTF	.	TRBJ1-2	TRBV28	.
TGTGCCAGCAGCTGGCAGGGGTACACTGAAGCTTTCTTT	CASSWQGYTEAFF	many	TRBJ1-1	TRBV7-2	.
TGCGCCAGCAGCTTGGGGACTAGCCTCTATTACAATGAGCAGTTCTTC	CASSLGTSLYYNEQFF	.	TRBJ2-1	TRBV5-1	TRBD2
TGCGCCAGCAGCCAGGGGACAGGGATGAACTACGAGCAGTACTTC	CASSQGTGMNYEQYF	many	TRBJ2-7	TRBV4-3	TRBD1
TGTGCCAGCAAACCCGGACCAGGGTCCGCTGAAGCTTTCTTT	CASKPGPGSAEAFF	.	TRBJ1-1	TRBV6-6	.
TGTGCCAGCAGCTTAATGGGGAAATTAAACATTCAGTACTTC	CASSLMGKLNIQYF	.	TRBJ2-4	TRBV7-3	.
TGTGCCAGCAGCTTAGATCGTTGGATGGCCAAAAACATTCAGTACTTC	CASSLDRWMAKNIQYF	.	TRBJ2-4	TRBV7-8	.
TGTGCCAGCAGCCTTAGCGGGAGCGACGCAGATACGCAGTATTTT	CASSLSGSDADTQYF	few	TRBJ2-3	TRBV9	TRBD2
TGTGCCAGCAGTTACCTGCGGAATGAGCAGTTCTTC	CASSYLRNEQFF	.	TRBJ2-1	TRBV28	.
TGTGCCAGCAGCTTAGAACAGACGAGAAAAGCTTTCTTT	CASSLEQTRKAFF	.	TRBJ1-1	TRBV7-8	.
TGTGCCAGCAGCCCCAGGTCGGGACAGACGTCCTACAATGAGCAGTTCTTC	CASSPRSGQTSYNEQFF	.	TRBJ2-1	TRBV7-9	TRBD1
TGTGCCATCCGGAGCGGTGATGCTATAGGCTACACCTTC	CAIRSGDAIGYTF	many	TRBJ1-2	TRBV10-3	.
TGTGCCAGCACAAGAGGTCGGGGACGCAGAACAGAGACCCAGTACTTC	CASTRGRGRRTETQYF	.	TRBJ2-5	TRBV6-1	.
TGTGCCAGCAGCTTAGGGAGGGGAGATGGCTACACCTTC	CASSLGRGDGYTF	medium-sized	TRBJ1-2	TRBV7-9	.
TGTGCCAGCAGCTCCACCGGGACTAGCTACAATGAGCAGTTCTTC	CASSSTGTSYNEQFF	.	TRBJ2-1	TRBV7-3	TRBD2
TGTGCCAGCAGCCCTAGCGGGAGAGATGAGCAGTTCTTC	CASSPSGRDEQFF	once	TRBJ2-1	TRBV7-4	TRBD2